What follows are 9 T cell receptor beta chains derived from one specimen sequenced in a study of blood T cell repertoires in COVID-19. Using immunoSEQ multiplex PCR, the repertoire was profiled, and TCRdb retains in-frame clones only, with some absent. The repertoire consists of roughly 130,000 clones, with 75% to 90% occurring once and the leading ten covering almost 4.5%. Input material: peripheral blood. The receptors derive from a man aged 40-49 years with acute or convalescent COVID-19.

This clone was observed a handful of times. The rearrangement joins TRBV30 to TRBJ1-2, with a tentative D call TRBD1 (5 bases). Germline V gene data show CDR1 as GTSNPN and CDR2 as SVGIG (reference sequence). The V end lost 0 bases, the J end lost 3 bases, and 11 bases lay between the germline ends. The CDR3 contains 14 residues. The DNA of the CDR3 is TGTGCCTGGAGTGTTGTGGACACCGACTATGGCTACACCTTC. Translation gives CAWSVVDTDYGYTF.

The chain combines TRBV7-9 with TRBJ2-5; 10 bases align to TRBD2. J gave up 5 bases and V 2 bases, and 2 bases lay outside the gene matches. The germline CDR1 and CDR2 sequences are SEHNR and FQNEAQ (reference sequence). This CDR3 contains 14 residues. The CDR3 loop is CASSLRAGGETQYF. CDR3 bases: TGTGCCAGCAGCTTAAGAGCGGGAGGGGAGACCCAGTACTTC.

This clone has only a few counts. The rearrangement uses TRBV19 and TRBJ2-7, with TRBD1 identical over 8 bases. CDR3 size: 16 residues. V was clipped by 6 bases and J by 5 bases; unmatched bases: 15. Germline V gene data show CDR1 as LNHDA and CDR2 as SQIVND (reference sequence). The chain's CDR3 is CASSPPGRGRVDEQYF. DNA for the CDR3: TGTGCCAGTAGCCCGCCGGGCAGGGGGCGGGTGGACGAGCAGTACTTC.

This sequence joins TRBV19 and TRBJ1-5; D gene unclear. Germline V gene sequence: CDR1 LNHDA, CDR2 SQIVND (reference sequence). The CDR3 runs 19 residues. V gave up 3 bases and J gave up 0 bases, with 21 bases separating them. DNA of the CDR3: TGTGCCAGTAGTATCCTCGCGGACTCTACCACCTTTAGCAATCAGCCCCAGCATTTT. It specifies CASSILADSTTFSNQPQHF.

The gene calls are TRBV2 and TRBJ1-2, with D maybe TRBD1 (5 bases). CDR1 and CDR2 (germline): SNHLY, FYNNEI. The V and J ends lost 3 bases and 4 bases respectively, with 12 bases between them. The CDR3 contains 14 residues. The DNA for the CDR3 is TGTGCCAGCAGTGATGGGGCAGGACGCTATGGCTACACCTTC. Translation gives CASSDGAGRYGYTF.

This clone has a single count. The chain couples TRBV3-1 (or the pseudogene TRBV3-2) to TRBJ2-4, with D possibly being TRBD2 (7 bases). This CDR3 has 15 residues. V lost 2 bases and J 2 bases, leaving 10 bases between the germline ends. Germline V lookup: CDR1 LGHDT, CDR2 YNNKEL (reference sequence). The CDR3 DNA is TGTGCCAGCAGCCAAAGGGGGGGGACCAAAAACATTCAGTACTTC. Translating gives CASSQRGGTKNIQYF.

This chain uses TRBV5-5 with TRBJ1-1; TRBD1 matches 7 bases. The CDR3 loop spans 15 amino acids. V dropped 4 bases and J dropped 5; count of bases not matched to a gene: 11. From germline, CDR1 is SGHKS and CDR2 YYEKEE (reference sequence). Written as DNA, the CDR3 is TGTGCCAGCAGCCTACGGACAGGCGGGTGGACTGAAGCTTTCTTT. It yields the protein CASSLRTGGWTEAFF.

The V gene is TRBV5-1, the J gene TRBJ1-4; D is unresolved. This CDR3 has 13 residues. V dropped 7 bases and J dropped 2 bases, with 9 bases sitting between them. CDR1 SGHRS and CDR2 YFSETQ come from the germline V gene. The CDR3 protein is CASRVGTNEKLFF. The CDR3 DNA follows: TGCGCCAGCCGGGTGGGTACTAATGAAAAACTGTTTTTT. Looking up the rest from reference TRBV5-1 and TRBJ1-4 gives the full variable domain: KAGVTQTPRYLIKTRGQQVTLSCSPISGHRSVSWYQQTPGQGLQFLFEYFSETQRNKGNFPGRFSGRQFSNSRSEMNVSTLELGDSALYLCASRVGTNEKLFFGSGTQLSVL.

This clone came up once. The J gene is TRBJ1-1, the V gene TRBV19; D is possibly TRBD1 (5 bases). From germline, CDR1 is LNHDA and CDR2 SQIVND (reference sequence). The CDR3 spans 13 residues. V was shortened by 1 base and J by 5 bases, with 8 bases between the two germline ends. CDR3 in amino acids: CASSIAGKTEAFF. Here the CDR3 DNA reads TGTGCCAGTAGTATAGCAGGGAAGACTGAAGCTTTCTTT.